One and the same sample provided the 27 T cell receptor beta chains below, sequenced in a study of blood T cells in healthy people across ages. PCR was performed a second time for about 6 to 12 cycles using a sample-barcoded 5' primer and a J-beta primer mix. From the 5' RACE reads, TCRdb called clonotypes with MiXCR, one entry per CDR3 protein. Here the sample spans roughly 1,500,000 distinct CDR3 sequences, 30% to 40% being singletons. The sequencing input was blood. Receptor source: a woman in her 30s in good health.

The chain employs TRBV27 and TRBJ1-1; D unresolved. Germline V CDR1 and CDR2: MNHEY, SMNVEV (reference sequence). The CDR3 length is 14 residues. V lost 6 bases to trimming and J lost 0 bases, with 11 bases between them. The CDR3 loop reads CASSPQRLNTEAFF. In DNA form, the CDR3 reads TGTGCCAGCAGCCCTCAGAGACTGAACACTGAAGCTTTCTTT.

The table lists this clonotype with a few counts. V and J are TRBV5-1 and TRBJ1-2; D may be TRBD1 (5 bases). Looked up from germline, CDR1 is SGHRS and CDR2 is YFSETQ. The CDR3 length is 14 residues. Trimming removed 4 bases from V and 0 bases from J, with 10 bases in between. CDR3 loop: CASSEGTSNYGYTF. Written as DNA, the CDR3 is TGCGCCAGCAGCGAGGGGACCTCTAACTATGGCTACACCTTC.

There are a few counts of this clonotype. V and J are TRBV3-1 and TRBJ2-1; TRBD2 matches 7 bases. Germline-derived CDR1 and CDR2 are LGHDT and YNNKEL (reference sequence). The length of the CDR3 is 15 residues. V gave up 2 bases and J gave up 3 bases; unmatched junction bases: 4. The CDR3 loop is CASSQSWGGYNEQFF. CDR3 DNA: TGTGCCAGCAGCCAATCGTGGGGGGGCTACAATGAGCAGTTCTTC.

This clonotype occurred many times. The chain uses TRBV29-1 and TRBJ2-7; TRBD2 is a possible D gene (5 bases). Germline lookup yields CDR1 SQVTM and CDR2 ANQGSEA. Trimming took off 3 bases at V and 2 bases at J, with 14 bases between the two ends. The CDR3 length is 14 residues. DNA of the CDR3: TGCAGCGTTGAGGTGGGAGTCATTACCTACGAGCAGTACTTC. This gives the protein CSVEVGVITYEQYF.

The chain is built from TRBV7-3 and TRBJ2-3; maybe TRBD1 (6 bases). CDR1 is SGHTA, CDR2 FQGTGA, per germline. Trimming pared 2 bases from V and 4 bases from J, leaving 31 bases between. This CDR3 has 21 amino acids. The CDR3: CASSLLGVRGSRRPGPDTQYF. The CDR3 DNA is TGTGCCAGCAGCTTATTAGGTGTCAGGGGAAGTAGGAGACCGGGACCAGATACGCAGTATTTT.

The chain links TRBV20-1 to TRBJ1-2, with D possibly TRBD1 on 6 matching bases. The CDR3 consists of 13 residues. Per germline, CDR1 DFQATT and CDR2 SNEGSKA (reference sequence). V shed 3 bases and J shed 3 bases, with 11 bases lying between them. CDR3 region: CSASQTGDYGYTF. The CDR3 bases are TGCAGTGCTAGCCAGACAGGAGACTATGGCTACACCTTC.

The chain employs TRBV5-1 and TRBJ2-3; a weak D match, TRBD2 (5 bases). V dropped 5 bases and J dropped 3 bases, with 10 bases sitting between them. Germline CDR1 SGHRS, CDR2 YFSETQ. The CDR3 runs to 13 residues. The CDR3 loop is CASRYPGTDTQYF. Here the CDR3 DNA reads TGCGCCAGCAGGTATCCGGGGACAGATACGCAGTATTTT.

The V call is TRBV4-1, the J call TRBJ2-3; D ambiguous. Germline lookup yields CDR1 MGHRA and CDR2 YSYEKL. This CDR3 spans 16 amino acids. V was clipped by 4 bases and J by 2 bases, with 16 bases between them. The CDR3 DNA sequence: TGCGCCAGCAGCCCGGGCCTCCCTGCAGACACAGATACGCAGTATTTT. Its translation: CASSPGLPADTDTQYF.

This clonotype has a count of ten or more. The chain is built from TRBV7-2 and TRBJ2-3, with TRBD2 identical over 8 bases. The CDR3 is 16 amino acids. V dropped 5 bases and J dropped 3; count of bases not matched to a gene: 10. Germline V gene sequence: CDR1 SGHTA, CDR2 FQGNSA. The CDR3 spells CASSPLRGGRTDTQYF. For the CDR3, the DNA is TGTGCCAGCAGCCCGCTTCGGGGGGGGAGGACAGATACGCAGTATTTT.

This clonotype was seen more than once but under ten times. This sequence joins TRBV27 and TRBJ2-4; D uncertain. The germline V and J ends were trimmed by 5 bases and 5 bases, with 10 bases remaining between them. Germline CDR1 and CDR2: MNHEY and SMNVEV (reference sequence). CDR3 size: 13 residues. The chain's CDR3 is CASSTGPQNIQYF. Here the CDR3 DNA reads TGTGCCAGCAGTACCGGGCCTCAAAACATTCAGTACTTC.

V usage is TRBV6-2 or TRBV6-3 and J usage is TRBJ2-4; 7 positions agree with TRBD2. Judging by the DNA end, TRBJ2-7 fits better; the J call may be wrong. This CDR3 contains 17 residues. Germline V CDR1 and CDR2: MNHEY, SVGEGT. The CDR3 sequence: CASSEGPMGTKTYEQYF. The CDR3 region has the DNA TGTGCCAGCAGCGAGGGCCCAATGGGGACTAAGACCTACGAGCAGTACTTC.

The CDR3 loop reads CASRSHGDGVLSYEQYF. In DNA, the CDR3 is TGTGCCAGCAGATCCCACGGTGATGGAGTCCTCTCCTACGAGCAGTACTTC. The rearrangement uses TRBV28 and TRBJ2-5; D uncertain. The DNA matches TRBJ2-7 better at its end, which makes the J call doubtful. Germline V CDR1 and CDR2: MDHEN, SYDVKM. This CDR3 contains 17 residues.

This clonotype has a handful of counts. The chain carries TRBV29-1 and TRBJ1-1; D gene unclear. The CDR3 has 12 residues. The V end was cut by 7 bases, the J end by 0 bases, with 9 bases between. In germline, CDR1 is SQVTM, CDR2 ANQGSEA. CDR3 region: CSAAQLNTEAFF. The DNA for the CDR3 is TGCAGCGCGGCTCAACTGAACACTGAAGCTTTCTTT.

This clonotype came up a few times. The chain joins TRBV5-1 to TRBJ2-1, with D perhaps matching TRBD1 (6 bases). The CDR3 length is 16 residues. Germline assignment: CDR1 SGHRS and CDR2 YFSETQ. Trimming removed 4 bases from V and 0 bases from J, with 14 bases in between. CDR3 residues: CASSPEQGSSYNEQFF. CDR3 in DNA: TGCGCCAGCAGCCCCGAACAGGGAAGCTCCTACAATGAGCAGTTCTTC.

The V and J genes are TRBV11-3 and TRBJ2-5, with 14 positions matching TRBD2. V was pared by 1 base and J by 5 bases, with 6 bases of the junction left unmatched. The CDR3 runs to 17 residues. Germline V gives CDR1 SGHNT, CDR2 YENEEA. CDR3 region: CASSLGTSGGSVETQYF. In nucleotides, the CDR3 is TGTGCCAGCAGCTTAGGGACTAGCGGGGGGTCGGTGGAGACCCAGTACTTC. The complete variable domain, with remaining parts taken from reference TRBV11-3 and TRBJ2-5, reads EAGVVQSPRYKIIEKKQPVAFWCNPISGHNTLYWYLQNLGQGPELLIRYENEEAVDDSQLPKDRFSAERLKGVDSTLKIQPAELGDSAVYLCASSLGTSGGSVETQYFGPGTRLLVL.

CDR3 in amino acids: CASSPLGGADTGELFF. The CDR3 nucleotides are TGTGCCAGCAGCCCCCTGGGCGGAGCCGACACCGGGGAGCTGTTTTTT. The rearrangement links TRBV7-3 to TRBJ2-2; D gene uncertain. Germline V CDR1 and CDR2: SGHTA, FQGTGA. The CDR3 has 16 residues. V gave up 5 bases and J gave up 3 bases, with 16 bases separating them.

The chain carries TRBV4-1 and TRBJ2-1, with TRBD1 matching 10 bases. The CDR3 consists of 16 residues. The V gene end was trimmed by 0 bases and the J gene end by 7 bases; junction bases not matched to a gene: 6. Germline loops: CDR1 MGHRA, CDR2 YSYEKL. The CDR3 DNA reads TGCGCCAGCAGCCAAGAGATAGGACAGGGGGGGAATGAGCAGTTCTTC. It codes for CASSQEIGQGGNEQFF.

This clonotype was detected a few times. A much larger clone lies one base from this, so it may be a read error. The chain has TRBV7-8 and TRBJ2-5; D is ambiguous. The V end lost 7 bases, the J end lost 3 bases, and 6 bases lay between the germline ends. The CDR3 loop spans 11 amino acids. Germline V gene sequence: CDR1 SGHVS, CDR2 FQNEAQ. CDR3: CASTGEETQYF. Written as DNA, the CDR3 is TGTGCCAGCACTGGGGAAGAGACCCAGTACTTC.

V and J are TRBV11-2 and TRBJ1-2, with D maybe TRBD1 (6 bases). CDR1 is SGHAT and CDR2 is FQNNGV in the germline V gene. V lost 0 bases, J lost 6 bases, and 14 bases lay in between. The CDR3 sequence is 15 residues long. The CDR3 DNA is TGTGCCAGCAGCTTAGATTGGCCAGGGGAAGATGGCTACACCTTC. Translation: CASSLDWPGEDGYTF.

This clonotype was counted only a few times. V and J are TRBV7-6 and TRBJ1-1; D is possibly TRBD1 (5 bases). The germline V gene encodes CDR1 SGHVS and CDR2 FNYEAQ. V shed 0 bases and J shed 7 bases, with 18 bases lying between them. The CDR3 runs 16 residues. CDR3 protein: CASSLAPGRDVGEAFF. In DNA, the CDR3 is TGTGCCAGCAGCTTAGCTCCGGGGCGTGATGTAGGTGAAGCTTTCTTT.

CDR3 in amino acids: CASSQDAGNFMNTEAFF. CDR3 sequence (DNA): TGTGCCAGCAGCCAAGATGCGGGAAATTTTATGAACACTGAAGCTTTCTTT. This chain links TRBV3-1 with TRBJ1-1; D remains unclear. V was clipped by 0 bases and J by 0 bases, with 14 bases between them. The CDR3 spans 17 residues. From germline, CDR1 is LGHDT and CDR2 YNNKEL (reference sequence). The whole variable domain, filled in from reference TRBV3-1 and TRBJ1-1, reads DTAVSQTPKYLVTQMGNDKSIKCEQNLGHDTMYWYKQDSKKFLKIMFSYNNKELIINETVPNRFSPKSPDKAHLNLHINSLELGDSAVYFCASSQDAGNFMNTEAFFGQGTRLTVV.

This clonotype came up a few times. The chain joins TRBV9 to TRBJ1-2; perhaps TRBD1 as D (5 bases). CDR1 is SGDLS, CDR2 YYNGEE, per germline. The CDR3 is made up of 14 amino acids. The V end was cut by 4 bases, the J end by 7 bases, with 17 bases between. The CDR3 reads CASSPAGVGIGYTF. As DNA, the CDR3 is TGTGCCAGCAGCCCAGCGGGGGTGGGGATTGGCTACACCTTC.

This clonotype has a handful of counts. V gene TRBV12-3 or TRBV12-4 combines with J gene TRBJ2-7; no firm D call. With 4 bases removed from V and 9 bases from J, the gap between germline ends came to 22 bases. The CDR3 spans 15 residues. The CDR3 region has the DNA TGTGCCAGCAGTTCGTTCGAACGGACGGCCCTGGGGCAGTACTTC. It is translated as CASSSFERTALGQYF.

This clonotype was observed a few times. This chain links TRBV20-1 with TRBJ1-1; D is ambiguous. The CDR3 is made up of 15 amino acids. Trimming removed 1 base from V and 4 bases from J, with 16 bases in between. Germline CDR1 reads DFQATT; CDR2 reads SNEGSKA (reference sequence). CDR3 DNA sequence: TGCAGTGCTAGAGTGCGTGGGGTTGCGCTCACTGAAGCTTTCTTT. It is translated as CSARVRGVALTEAFF.

With respect to this clonotype: Relative to the germline gene, one junction end is altered; a read error may explain this. This chain connects TRBV9 to TRBJ2-7; 9 positions agree with TRBD1. CDR3 length equals 14 residues. CDR1 and CDR2 (germline): SGDLS, YYNGEE. Here the CDR3 reads CTSSAGQGTYEQYF. The CDR3 DNA reads as TGTACCAGCAGCGCGGGACAGGGAACCTACGAGCAGTACTTC.

The V gene is TRBV2, the J gene TRBJ1-5; unclear D gene. CDR1 and CDR2 from the germline V gene are SNHLY and FYNNEI. V shed 1 base and J shed 1 base, with 5 bases lying between them. CDR3 length equals 14 residues. The chain's CDR3 is CASSEEPSNQPQHF. The CDR3 nucleotides are TGTGCCAGCAGTGAAGAACCGAGCAATCAGCCCCAGCATTTT.

The CDR3 protein is CASSQDLSRSYEQYF. The CDR3 DNA follows: TGCGCCAGCAGCCAAGATTTGTCACGATCCTACGAGCAGTACTTC. The chain joins TRBV4-1 to TRBJ2-7; no clear D gene. The V and J ends lost 0 bases and 1 base respectively, with 10 bases between them. Germline V gives CDR1 MGHRA, CDR2 YSYEKL. The CDR3 consists of 15 residues.